These 30 T cell receptor beta chains were sequenced from one sample in a study of shared clonotypes between healthy human individuals. The data were produced by immunoSEQ multiplex PCR, yet TCRdb's version contains in-frame clones alone and is incomplete. The data hold 100,000 or so clones, with about 70% observed a single time. Sequencing used memory CD8+ T cells sorted from blood. Subset here: CD45RO+ cells pooled with CCR7-negative TemRA cells. Source of these receptors: a woman aged 25-40 years in good health.

The V call is TRBV5-1, the J call TRBJ2-1; D might be TRBD2 (5 bases). The CDR3 has 13 amino acids. Germline V CDR1 and CDR2: SGHRS, YFSETQ. Trimming shortened V by 3 bases and J by 12 bases, and 16 bases separated the two germline ends. The CDR3 loop reads CASSSNELVGQFF. Written as DNA, the CDR3 is TGCGCCAGCAGCTCGAACGAACTAGTGGGGCAGTTCTTC.

As for this clone: This clone may be a read error of a much larger clone one base away. The rearrangement uses TRBV2 and TRBJ2-4; 14 bases fit TRBD2. Per the germline V gene, CDR1 is SNHLY and CDR2 is FYNNEI. The CDR3 consists of 16 residues. Written as DNA, the CDR3 is TGTGCCGGCAGAGCGACTAGCGGGAGGGCCGGGAACATTCAGTACTTC. It yields the protein CAGRATSGRAGNIQYF.

The chain recombines TRBV4-1 with TRBJ1-4, with D possibly being TRBD1 (6 bases). CDR3 size: 15 residues. Germline V gives CDR1 MGHRA, CDR2 YSYEKL. Trimming took off 1 base at V and 4 bases at J, with 10 bases between the two ends. CDR3 in amino acids: CASSQGTAINEKLFF. Here the CDR3 DNA reads TGCGCCAGCAGCCAAGGGACAGCAATTAATGAAAAACTGTTTTTT.

The chain couples TRBV28 to TRBJ1-4; weak D call: TRBD1 (5 bases). The V end was cut by 4 bases, the J end by 11 bases, with 14 bases between. Germline lookup yields CDR1 MDHEN and CDR2 SYDVKM. CDR3 length equals 13 residues. This CDR3 reads CASSYRFLGKLFF. CDR3 nucleotide sequence: TGTGCCAGCAGTTACAGGTTCCTCGGGAAACTGTTTTTT.

The chain uses TRBV6-6 and TRBJ2-7; D may be TRBD1 (6 bases). Germline CDR1 MNHNY, CDR2 SVGAGI (reference sequence). CDR3 length equals 13 residues. V was cut by 3 bases and J by 5 bases, with 11 bases left in between. CDR3 coding DNA: TGTGCCAGCAGTTATACAGGGTCCCACGAGCAGTACTTC. It yields the protein CASSYTGSHEQYF.

V and J are TRBV4-2 and TRBJ2-2; the D is unclear. The CDR3 consists of 15 residues. Germline CDR1 and CDR2: LGHNA and YNFKEQ. Deletions cut 0 bases from V and 8 bases from J, with 13 bases between. The CDR3 nucleotides read TGTGCCAGCAGCCAAGAAGGTGGCTTGATGGGGGAGCTGTTTTTT. It translates to CASSQEGGLMGELFF.

With regard to this clone: A far larger clone is off by one base, so a read error is likely. J is TRBJ1-1 and V is TRBV6-1; D remains ambiguous. The germline V gene has CDR1 MNHNS and CDR2 SASEGT. The CDR3 extends over 15 amino acids. The CDR3 coding sequence is TGTGCCAGCAGTGAAGACCGCACAGTGAACACTAAAGCTTTCTTT. It codes for CASSEDRTVNTKAFF.

This chain uses TRBV19 with TRBJ1-1; TRBD1 matches 8 bases. CDR3 length equals 17 residues. J was trimmed by 5 bases and V by 1 base; bases with no gene match: 12. Germline values: CDR1 LNHDA, CDR2 SQIVND (reference sequence). CDR3 coding DNA: TGTGCCAGTAGTATAGGTCCAGGGGGCGCTTCGGATACTGAAGCTTTCTTT. It translates to CASSIGPGGASDTEAFF. The full variable domain, its missing parts supplied by reference TRBV19 and TRBJ1-1, is DGGITQSPKYLFRKEGQNVTLSCEQNLNHDAMYWYRQDPGQGLRLIYYSQIVNDFQKGDIAEGYSVSREKKESFPLTVTSAQKNPTAFYLCASSIGPGGASDTEAFFGQGTRLTVV.

This clone was picked up a small number of times. The chain combines TRBV6-6 with TRBJ1-5; D may be TRBD1 (5 bases). V was shortened by 6 bases and J by 7 bases, with 13 bases between the two germline ends. The length of the CDR3 is 13 residues. Germline V lookup: CDR1 MNHNY, CDR2 SVGAGI (reference sequence). In DNA form, the CDR3 reads TGTGCCAGCAGCAAAGAAGGGGTCCAGCCCCAGCATTTT. Translation gives CASSKEGVQPQHF.

This clone was counted only a few times. J is TRBJ2-5 and V is TRBV9; TRBD2 agrees at 8 bases. Trimming took 2 bases from V and 4 from J; bases not matched to a gene: 10. This CDR3 has 16 amino acids. The V gene's germline CDR1 is SGDLS and CDR2 YYNGEE. CDR3: CASSVGGAGGGETQYF. CDR3 coding DNA: TGTGCCAGCAGCGTGGGAGGGGCGGGAGGTGGAGAGACCCAGTACTTC. The whole variable domain, remainder taken from reference TRBV9 and TRBJ2-5, is DSGVTQTPKHLITATGQRVTLRCSPRSGDLSVYWYQQSLDQGLQFLIQYYNGEERAKGNILERFSAQQFPDLHSELNLSSLELGDSALYFCASSVGGAGGGETQYFGPGTRLLVL.

The genes are TRBV29-1 and TRBJ2-1, with 14 bases aligning to TRBD2. Per germline, CDR1 SQVTM and CDR2 ANQGSEA. The CDR3 is 15 residues long. V was pared by 3 bases and J by 6 bases, with 4 bases of the junction left unmatched. CDR3 DNA sequence: TGCAGCGTTGAGGAAGGGACTAGCGGGAGCAATGAGCAGTTCTTC. Translation gives CSVEEGTSGSNEQFF.

V is TRBV28 and J is TRBJ2-4; D possibly matches TRBD1 or TRBD2 (7 bases each). Germline V gene data show CDR1 as MDHEN and CDR2 as SYDVKM. With 6 bases removed from V and 8 bases from J, the gap between germline ends came to 11 bases. This CDR3 comprises 12 residues. CDR3 amino acids: CASRAGGDIQYF. CDR3 in DNA: TGTGCCAGCAGAGCAGGGGGGGACATTCAGTACTTC.

Points on this clone: Mismatch with germline at one junction end may stem from a read error. The chain has TRBV20-1 and TRBJ2-4; D is undetermined. Germline loops: CDR1 DFQATT, CDR2 SNEGSKA (reference sequence). This CDR3 is built from 9 residues. CDR3 nucleotide sequence: TGCAGTGCTAACCGGCCCATCGAGTTC. Residues: CSANRPIEF.

The count of this clone is one. The V call is TRBV29-1, the J call TRBJ2-1, with no clear D. Trimming cost V 7 bases and J 10 bases, with 20 bases left between them. The CDR3 has 13 residues. Germline loops: CDR1 SQVTM, CDR2 ANQGSEA. The CDR3 here is CSASRSRGWEQFF. The CDR3, as DNA: TGCAGCGCTTCTCGCTCTAGAGGCTGGGAGCAGTTCTTC.

The CDR3 reads CASSLAGTLDTQYF. In DNA form, the CDR3 reads TGTGCCAGCAGCTTAGCTGGTACATTGGATACGCAGTATTTT. This chain links TRBV7-3 with TRBJ2-3; D uncertain. Germline CDR1 reads SGHTA; CDR2 reads FQGTGA. With 2 bases removed from V and 6 bases from J, the gap between germline ends came to 12 bases. The CDR3 is 14 amino acids.

The chain couples TRBV7-9 to TRBJ2-2, with a weak D call TRBD2 (6 bases). V was cut by 2 bases and J by 7 bases, with 17 bases left in between. The germline gives CDR1 SEHNR, CDR2 FQNEAQ (reference sequence). This CDR3 region has 16 residues. Here the CDR3 reads CASSLPSVGGGGELFF. The CDR3 DNA follows: TGTGCCAGCAGCTTACCCTCCGTGGGGGGTGGCGGGGAGCTGTTTTTT.

The V gene is TRBV7-3, the J gene TRBJ2-1; weak D call: TRBD2 (6 bases). Germline V gene lookup returns CDR1 SGHTA and CDR2 FQGTGA. The CDR3 consists of 16 residues. V was pared by 4 bases and J by 4 bases, with 17 bases between. CDR3 DNA sequence: TGTGCCAGCAGCTCCTTAGAACCGGAGGGATACAATGAGCAGTTCTTC. It is translated as CASSSLEPEGYNEQFF.

The genes are TRBV15 and TRBJ1-5, with D maybe TRBD1 (5 bases). This CDR3 contains 17 residues. V lost 2 bases and J lost 2, with 16 bases in between. CDR1 is LNHNV and CDR2 is YYDKDF in the germline V gene (reference sequence). The CDR3 DNA is TGTGCCACCAGCAGATTGGGACTACCGGGTGGCAATCAGCCCCAGCATTTT. This codes for CATSRLGLPGGNQPQHF.

The CDR3 protein is CASSLVEEETQYF. DNA for the CDR3: TGTGCCAGCAGCTTGGTTGAGGAGGAGACCCAGTACTTC. The genes are TRBV5-4 and TRBJ2-5; D gene uncertain. Germline V lookup: CDR1 SGHNT, CDR2 YYREEE (reference sequence). This CDR3 is 13 amino acids long. The V gene lost 0 bases and the J gene lost 5 bases, with 8 bases spanning the gap.

The CDR3 sequence is CASRRRTSGYFYEQYF. The CDR3, as DNA: TGCGCCAGCAGAAGGAGGACTAGCGGTTATTTCTACGAGCAGTACTTC. The chain carries TRBV10-2 and TRBJ2-7, with 10 bases aligning to TRBD2. This CDR3 has 16 amino acids. Germline V lookup: CDR1 WSHSY, CDR2 SAAADI. V shed 6 bases, J shed 3 bases, and the junction held 11 bases outside the gene matches.

This clone was observed a handful of times. The gene calls are TRBV2 and TRBJ2-2; D is ambiguous. The ends were cut back, 1 base at V and 6 bases at J, with 15 bases in the middle. The CDR3 has 16 residues. Germline V lookup: CDR1 SNHLY, CDR2 FYNNEI. The DNA of the CDR3 is TGTGCCAGCAGTGAAGTTCCTCGTCCCCTCCCCGGGGAGCTGTTTTTT. Translated, it gives CASSEVPRPLPGELFF.

The rearrangement uses TRBV7-9 and TRBJ2-7, with TRBD1 matching 8 bases. With V trimmed by 5 bases and J by 0 bases, 12 bases remained unmatched. Germline assignment: CDR1 SEHNR and CDR2 FQNEAQ (reference sequence). This CDR3 is built from 17 residues. The CDR3 spells CASSPDRVSKSSYEQYF. The CDR3 bases are TGTGCCAGCAGCCCGGACAGGGTTTCTAAGAGCTCCTACGAGCAGTACTTC.

V usage is TRBV28 and J usage is TRBJ1-1; weak D call: TRBD1 (5 bases). The germline gives CDR1 MDHEN, CDR2 SYDVKM. V lost 4 bases to trimming and J lost 7 bases, with 13 bases between them. This CDR3 has 13 residues. The CDR3 is CASSSAGSSEAFF. Written as DNA, the CDR3 is TGTGCCAGCAGTTCGGCAGGGTCGAGTGAAGCTTTCTTT.

The rearrangement joins TRBV4-1 to TRBJ2-1; D ambiguous. The germline V and J ends were trimmed by 0 bases and 8 bases, with 8 bases remaining between them. In germline, CDR1 is MGHRA, CDR2 YSYEKL. The CDR3 is 13 residues long. The CDR3 region has the DNA TGCGCCAGCAGCCAAGATCTATTCCATGAGCAGTTCTTC. Translated: CASSQDLFHEQFF.

In the case of this clone: A far larger clone is a single base away, which makes a read error likely. The genes are TRBV6-5 and TRBJ2-3; possibly TRBD2 for D (5 bases). CDR3 length: 13 amino acids. The germline gives CDR1 MNHEY, CDR2 SVGAGI. The V end was cut by 5 bases, the J end by 2 bases, with 8 bases between. The CDR3 is CASSDGDTDTQYF. For the CDR3, the DNA is TGTGCCAGCAGTGACGGGGACACAGATACGCAGTATTTT.

Ten or more counts support this clone. The chain carries TRBV25-1 and TRBJ2-1; D may be TRBD1 (6 bases). Trimming took off 3 bases at V and 6 bases at J, with 15 bases between the two ends. The V gene's germline CDR1 is MGHDK and CDR2 SYGVNS. CDR3 length: 15 residues. The CDR3 sequence: CASSDPRGSSNEQFF. CDR3 DNA: TGTGCCAGCAGTGACCCCAGGGGAAGTAGCAATGAGCAGTTCTTC.

A note on this clone: A much more abundant neighbour one base away suggests this may be a read error. The chain couples TRBV25-1 to TRBJ2-5, with D tentatively TRBD1 (6 bases). Trimming stripped 3 bases from V and 2 bases from J, with 19 bases between. Germline V lookup: CDR1 MGHDK, CDR2 SYGVNS. This CDR3 region has 17 residues. DNA for the CDR3: TGTGCCAGCAGTGAGCAAACGGGACATGAGAAACAAGAGACCCAGTACTTC. Translating it yields CASSEQTGHEKQETQYF.

The chain employs TRBV6-5 and TRBJ2-7, with 7 bases that match TRBD1. V lost 0 bases to trimming and J lost 3 bases; unmatched junction nucleotides: 5. The germline CDR1 and CDR2 sequences are MNHEY and SVGAGI. The CDR3 is 15 amino acids. The CDR3 nucleotides are TGTGCCAGCAGTTACTCGAAGACAGGGCACTACGAGCAGTACTTC. The encoded protein is CASSYSKTGHYEQYF.

Worth noting for this clone: The same CDR3 is also encoded by other DNA sequences in this sample. J is TRBJ1-1 and V is TRBV29-1; D not resolved. V was clipped by 0 bases and J by 5 bases, with 4 bases between them. CDR1 SQVTM and CDR2 ANQGSEA come from the germline V gene. The CDR3 is made up of 11 amino acids. In DNA form, the CDR3 reads TGCAGCGTTGAAGAGGGGACTGAAGCTTTCTTT. Translated: CSVEEGTEAFF. The whole variable domain, remainder taken from reference TRBV29-1 and TRBJ1-1, is SAVISQKPSRDICQRGTSLTIQCQVDSQVTMMFWYRQQPGQSLTLIATANQGSEATYESGFVIDKFPISRPNLTFSTLTVSNMSPEDSSIYLCSVEEGTEAFFGQGTRLTVV.

The chain links TRBV14 to TRBJ2-7; 8 bases match TRBD2. The CDR3 extends over 17 amino acids. Per germline, CDR1 SGHDN and CDR2 FVKESK. V lost 4 bases and J lost 2; bases outside the gene matches: 13. CDR3 DNA: TGTGCCAGCAGCCGGATAACGGGACTAGTAACTCCCTACGAGCAGTACTTC. Translation: CASSRITGLVTPYEQYF.